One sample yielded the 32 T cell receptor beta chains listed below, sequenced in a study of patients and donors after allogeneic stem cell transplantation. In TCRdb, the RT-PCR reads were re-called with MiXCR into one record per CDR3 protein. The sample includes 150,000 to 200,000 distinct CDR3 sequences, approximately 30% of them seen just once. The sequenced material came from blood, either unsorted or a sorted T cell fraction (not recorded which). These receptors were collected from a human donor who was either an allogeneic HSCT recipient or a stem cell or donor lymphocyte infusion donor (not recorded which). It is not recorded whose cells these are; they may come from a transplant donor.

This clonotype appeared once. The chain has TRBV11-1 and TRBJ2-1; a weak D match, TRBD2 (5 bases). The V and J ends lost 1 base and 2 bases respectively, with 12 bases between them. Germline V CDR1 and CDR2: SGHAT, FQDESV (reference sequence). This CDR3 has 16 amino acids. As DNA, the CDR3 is TGTGCCAGCAGCTTAGTTGGCGGACTTACCTACAATGAGCAGTTCTTC. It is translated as CASSLVGGLTYNEQFF. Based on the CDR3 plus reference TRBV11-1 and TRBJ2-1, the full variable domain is EAEVAQSPRYKITEKSQAVAFWCDPISGHATLYWYRQILGQGPELLVQFQDESVVDDSQLPKDRFSAERLKGVDSTLKIQPAELGDSAMYLCASSLVGGLTYNEQFFGPGTRLTVL.

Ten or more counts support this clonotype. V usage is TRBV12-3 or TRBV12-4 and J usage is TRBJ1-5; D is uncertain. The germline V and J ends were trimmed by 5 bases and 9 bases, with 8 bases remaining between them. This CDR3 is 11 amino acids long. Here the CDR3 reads CASSLGGPQHF. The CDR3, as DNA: TGTGCCAGCAGTCTCGGAGGGCCCCAGCATTTT.

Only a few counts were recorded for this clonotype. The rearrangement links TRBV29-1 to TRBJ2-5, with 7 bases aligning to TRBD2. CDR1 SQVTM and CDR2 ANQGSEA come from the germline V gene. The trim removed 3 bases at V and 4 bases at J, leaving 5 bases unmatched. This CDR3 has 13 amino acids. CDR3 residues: CSVDAGETETQYF. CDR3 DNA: TGCAGCGTTGACGCGGGAGAGACAGAGACCCAGTACTTC.

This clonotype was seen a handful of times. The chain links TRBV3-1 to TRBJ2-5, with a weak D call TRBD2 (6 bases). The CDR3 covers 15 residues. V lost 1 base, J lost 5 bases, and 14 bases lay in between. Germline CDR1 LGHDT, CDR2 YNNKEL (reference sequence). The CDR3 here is CASSQGRSGSETQYF. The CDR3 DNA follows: TGTGCCAGCAGCCAAGGACGGAGCGGGTCGGAGACCCAGTACTTC.

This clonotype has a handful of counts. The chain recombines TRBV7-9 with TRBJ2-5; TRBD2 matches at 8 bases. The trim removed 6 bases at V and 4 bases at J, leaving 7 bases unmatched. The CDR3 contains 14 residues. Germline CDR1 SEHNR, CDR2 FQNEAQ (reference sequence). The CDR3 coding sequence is TGTGCCAGCAGAAAGACGACTAGCGCAGAGACCCAGTACTTC. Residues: CASRKTTSAETQYF.

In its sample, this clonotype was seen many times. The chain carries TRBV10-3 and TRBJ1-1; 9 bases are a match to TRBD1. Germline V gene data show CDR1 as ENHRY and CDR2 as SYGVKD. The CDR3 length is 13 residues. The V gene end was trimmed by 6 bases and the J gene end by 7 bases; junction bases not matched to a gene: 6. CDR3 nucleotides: TGTGCCATCAGGGGACAGGGAGGGATTGAAGCTTTCTTT. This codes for CAIRGQGGIEAFF.

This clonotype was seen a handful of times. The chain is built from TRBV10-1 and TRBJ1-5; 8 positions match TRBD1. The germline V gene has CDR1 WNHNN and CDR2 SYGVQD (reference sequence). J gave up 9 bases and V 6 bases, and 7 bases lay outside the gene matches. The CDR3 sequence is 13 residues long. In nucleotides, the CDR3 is TGCGCCAGCAGCCCCGGACAGGGAAGGCCCCAGCATTTT. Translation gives CASSPGQGRPQHF.

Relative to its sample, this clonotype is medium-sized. The CDR3 DNA follows: TGCGCCAGCAGCTTTACAGCGGGCCTTGGAACTGAAGCTTTCTTT. It codes for CASSFTAGLGTEAFF. This chain joins TRBV5-1 and TRBJ1-1; D is uncertain. V shed 2 bases and J shed 5 bases, with 16 bases lying between them. The CDR3 runs 15 residues. Germline-derived CDR1 and CDR2 are SGHRS and YFSETQ.

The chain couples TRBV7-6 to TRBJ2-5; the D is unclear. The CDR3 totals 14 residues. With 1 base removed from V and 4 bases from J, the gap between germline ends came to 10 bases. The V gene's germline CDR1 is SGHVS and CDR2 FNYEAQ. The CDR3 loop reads CASSLEPAVETQYF. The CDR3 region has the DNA TGTGCCAGCAGCTTAGAACCGGCAGTAGAGACCCAGTACTTC.

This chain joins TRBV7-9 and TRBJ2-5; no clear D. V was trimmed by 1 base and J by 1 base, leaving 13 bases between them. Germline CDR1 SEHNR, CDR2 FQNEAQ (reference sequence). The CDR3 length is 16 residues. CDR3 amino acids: CASSLGSSLIQETQYF. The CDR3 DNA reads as TGTGCCAGCAGCTTAGGTAGCAGTCTTATCCAAGAGACCCAGTACTTC. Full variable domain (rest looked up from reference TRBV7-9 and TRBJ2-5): DTGVSQNPRHKITKRGQNVTFRCDPISEHNRLYWYRQTLGQGPEFLTYFQNEAQLEKSRLLSDRFSAERPKGSFSTLEIQRTEQGDSAMYLCASSLGSSLIQETQYFGPGTRLLVL.

The CDR3 region has the DNA TGTGCCAGCAGCAAACTAGCGGGGCTAAGCACAGATACGCAGTATTTT. Its protein product is CASSKLAGLSTDTQYF. This chain connects TRBV9 to TRBJ2-3; 10 bases map to TRBD2. The germline CDR1 and CDR2 sequences are SGDLS and YYNGEE. V lost 4 bases to trimming and J lost 0 bases; unmatched junction nucleotides: 5. This CDR3 comprises 16 residues.

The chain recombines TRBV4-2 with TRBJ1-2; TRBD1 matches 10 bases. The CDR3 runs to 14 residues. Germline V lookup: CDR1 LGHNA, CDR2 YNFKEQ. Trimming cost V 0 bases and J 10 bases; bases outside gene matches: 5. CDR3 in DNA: TGTGCCAGCAGCCAAGACCCCGGGACAGGGGACTACACCTTC. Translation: CASSQDPGTGDYTF.

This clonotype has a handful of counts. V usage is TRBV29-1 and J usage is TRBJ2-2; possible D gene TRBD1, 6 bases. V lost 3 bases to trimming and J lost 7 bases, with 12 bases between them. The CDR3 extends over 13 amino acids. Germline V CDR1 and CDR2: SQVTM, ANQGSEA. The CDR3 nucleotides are TGCAGCGTTGATGTACAGGGCGACGGGGAGCTGTTTTTT. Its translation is CSVDVQGDGELFF.

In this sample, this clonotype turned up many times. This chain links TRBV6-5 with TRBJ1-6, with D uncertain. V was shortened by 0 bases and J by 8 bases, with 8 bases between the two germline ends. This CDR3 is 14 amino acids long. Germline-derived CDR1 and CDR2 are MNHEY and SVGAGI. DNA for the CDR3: TGTGCCAGCAGTTACTCAGGGTTTTATTCACCCCTCCACTTT. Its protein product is CASSYSGFYSPLHF.

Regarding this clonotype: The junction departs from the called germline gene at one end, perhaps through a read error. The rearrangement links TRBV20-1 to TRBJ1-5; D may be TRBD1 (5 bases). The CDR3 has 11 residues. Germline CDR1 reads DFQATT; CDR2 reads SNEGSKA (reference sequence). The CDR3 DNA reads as TGCAGTGCTAGAGAGGGGGGGATTATAAATTTT. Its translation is CSAREGGIINF.

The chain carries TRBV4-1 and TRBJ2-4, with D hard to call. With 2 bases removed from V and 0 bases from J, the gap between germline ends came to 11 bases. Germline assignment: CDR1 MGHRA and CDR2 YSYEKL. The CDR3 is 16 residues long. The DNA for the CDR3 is TGCGCCAGCAGCCAATCCCCTCATGTAGCCAAAAACATTCAGTACTTC. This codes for CASSQSPHVAKNIQYF.

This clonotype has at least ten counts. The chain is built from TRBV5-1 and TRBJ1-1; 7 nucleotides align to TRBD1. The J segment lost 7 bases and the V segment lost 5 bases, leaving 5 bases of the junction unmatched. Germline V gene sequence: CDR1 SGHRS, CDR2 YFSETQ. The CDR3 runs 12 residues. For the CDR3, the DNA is TGCGCCAGCAGAACAGGGGAAAGTGAAGCTTTCTTT. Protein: CASRTGESEAFF.

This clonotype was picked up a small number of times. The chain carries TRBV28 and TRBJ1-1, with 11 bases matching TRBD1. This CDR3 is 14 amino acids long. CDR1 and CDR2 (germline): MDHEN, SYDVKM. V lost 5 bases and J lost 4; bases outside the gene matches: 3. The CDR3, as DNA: TGTGCCAGCAGTGTGGGACAGGGGGGCACTGAAGCTTTCTTT. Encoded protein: CASSVGQGGTEAFF.

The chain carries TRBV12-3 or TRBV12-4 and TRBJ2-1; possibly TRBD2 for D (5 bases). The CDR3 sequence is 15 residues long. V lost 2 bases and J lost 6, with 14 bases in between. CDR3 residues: CASSLRGGRFNEQFF. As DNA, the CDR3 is TGTGCCAGCAGTTTACGCGGAGGACGGTTCAATGAGCAGTTCTTC.

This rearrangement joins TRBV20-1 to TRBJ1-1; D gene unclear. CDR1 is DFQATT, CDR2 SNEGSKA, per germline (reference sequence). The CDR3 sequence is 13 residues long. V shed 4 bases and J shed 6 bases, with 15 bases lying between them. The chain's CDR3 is CSATPPGRAEAFF. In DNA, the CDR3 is TGCAGTGCTACTCCCCCCGGTAGGGCTGAAGCTTTCTTT.

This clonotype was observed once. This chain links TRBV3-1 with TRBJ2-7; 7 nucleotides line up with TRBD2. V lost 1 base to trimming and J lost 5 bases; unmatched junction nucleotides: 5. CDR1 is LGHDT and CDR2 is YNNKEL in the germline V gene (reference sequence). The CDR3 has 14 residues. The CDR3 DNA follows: TGTGCCAGCAGCCAAGGTACCGGGAGGAACGAGCAGTACTTC. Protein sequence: CASSQGTGRNEQYF.

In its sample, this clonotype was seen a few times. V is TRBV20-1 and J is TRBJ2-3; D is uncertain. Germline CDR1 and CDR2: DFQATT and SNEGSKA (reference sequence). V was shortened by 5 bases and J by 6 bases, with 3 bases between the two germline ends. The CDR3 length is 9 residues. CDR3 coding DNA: TGCAGTGCTGGGGATACGCAGTATTTT. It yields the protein CSAGDTQYF.

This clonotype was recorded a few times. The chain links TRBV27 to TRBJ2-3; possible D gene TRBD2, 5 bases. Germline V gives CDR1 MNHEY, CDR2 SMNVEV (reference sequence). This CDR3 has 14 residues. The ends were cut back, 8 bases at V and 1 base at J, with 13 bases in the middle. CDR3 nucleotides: TGTGCCAGCGCAGGACTGCTCGGCACAGATACGCAGTATTTT. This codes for CASAGLLGTDTQYF.

The CDR3 here is CASSPPGRGRNEQFF. CDR3 in DNA: TGTGCCAGCAGCCCCCCGGGCAGGGGTCGAAATGAGCAGTTCTTC. V is TRBV7-8 and J is TRBJ2-1; D may be TRBD1 (6 bases). Trimming left V 5 bases short and J 7 bases short, with 18 bases between. In germline, CDR1 is SGHVS, CDR2 FQNEAQ. The CDR3 spans 15 residues. The full variable domain, its missing parts supplied by reference TRBV7-8 and TRBJ2-1, is GAGVSQSPRYKVAKRGQDVALRCDPISGHVSLFWYQQALGQGPEFLTYFQNEAQLDKSGLPSDRFFAERPEGSVSTLKIQRTQQEDSAVYLCASSPPGRGRNEQFFGPGTRLTVL.

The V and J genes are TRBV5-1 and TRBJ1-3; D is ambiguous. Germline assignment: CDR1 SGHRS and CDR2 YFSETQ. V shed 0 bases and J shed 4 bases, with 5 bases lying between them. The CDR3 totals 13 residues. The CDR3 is CASSLARGNTIYF. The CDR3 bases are TGCGCCAGCAGCTTGGCCAGAGGAAACACCATATATTTT.

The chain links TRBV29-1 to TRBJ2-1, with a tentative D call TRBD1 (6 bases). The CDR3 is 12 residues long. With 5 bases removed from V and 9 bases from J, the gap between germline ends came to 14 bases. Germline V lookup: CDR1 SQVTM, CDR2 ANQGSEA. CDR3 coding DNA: TGCAGCGTTTATCACTACAGGGTTGAGCAGTTCTTC. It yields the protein CSVYHYRVEQFF.

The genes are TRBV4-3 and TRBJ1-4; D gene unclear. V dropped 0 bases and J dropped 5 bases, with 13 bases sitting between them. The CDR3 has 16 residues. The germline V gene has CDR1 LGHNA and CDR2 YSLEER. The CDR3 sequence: CASSQDGDRRNEKLFF. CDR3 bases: TGCGCCAGCAGCCAAGACGGAGATAGGAGGAATGAAAAACTGTTTTTT.

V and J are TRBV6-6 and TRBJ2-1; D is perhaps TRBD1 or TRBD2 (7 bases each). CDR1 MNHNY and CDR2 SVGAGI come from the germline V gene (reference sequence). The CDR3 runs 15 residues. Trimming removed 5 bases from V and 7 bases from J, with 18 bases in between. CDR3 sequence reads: CASSPQGGLINEQFF. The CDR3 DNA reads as TGTGCCAGCAGTCCCCAGGGGGGGCTTATAAATGAGCAGTTCTTC.

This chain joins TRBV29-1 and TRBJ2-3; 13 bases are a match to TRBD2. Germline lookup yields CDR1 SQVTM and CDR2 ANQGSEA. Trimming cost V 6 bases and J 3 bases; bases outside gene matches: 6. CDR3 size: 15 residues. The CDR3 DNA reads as TGCAGCGTCCCCGGACTAGCGGGAGCGACAGATACGCAGTATTTT. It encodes CSVPGLAGATDTQYF.

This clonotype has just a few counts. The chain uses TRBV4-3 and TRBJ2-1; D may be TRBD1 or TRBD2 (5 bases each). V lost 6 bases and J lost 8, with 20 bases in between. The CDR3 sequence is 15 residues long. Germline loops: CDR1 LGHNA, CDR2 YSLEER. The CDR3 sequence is CASSLLGTHGDEQFF. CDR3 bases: TGCGCCAGCAGTCTCTTGGGGACCCACGGCGATGAGCAGTTCTTC.

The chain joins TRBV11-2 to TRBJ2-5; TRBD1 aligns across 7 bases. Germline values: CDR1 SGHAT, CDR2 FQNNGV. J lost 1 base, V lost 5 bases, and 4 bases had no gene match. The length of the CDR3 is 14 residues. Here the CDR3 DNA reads TGTGCCAGCAGCAGAGGACAGGCCCAAGAGACCCAGTACTTC. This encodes CASSRGQAQETQYF.

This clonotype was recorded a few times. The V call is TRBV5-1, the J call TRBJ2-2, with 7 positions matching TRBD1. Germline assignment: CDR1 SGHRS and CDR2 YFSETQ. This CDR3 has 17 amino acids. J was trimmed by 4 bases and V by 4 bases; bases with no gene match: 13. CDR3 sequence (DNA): TGCGCCAGCAGCCACACCCGACTGGACAGGTCCACCGGGGAGCTGTTTTTT. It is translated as CASSHTRLDRSTGELFF.